This entry describes one TCR beta chain. This clone's antigen is unknown. Base qualities are not recorded, but no much larger clone differs from it by a single base. Reading the label with the study, this specimen's time point is: cells obtained before transplantation from donor or recipient. CD3+CD4+ and CD3+CD8+ populations were FACS-sorted from unstimulated pre-transplant donor and recipient cells taken from spleen or lymph nodes. From cysteine to phenylalanine, the CDR3 is 14 amino acids long. The entry retains the CDR3 DNA only, 42 bases that are in frame from base 1. Based on the germline V gene, the CDR1 and CDR2 sequences are ENHRY and SYGVKD. After removal of 6 bases from V and 5 bases from J, the junction retains 9 bases not matched to a gene. These data belong to a study of graft-versus-host responses after intestinal transplantation (dated by TCRdb to the early 2020s). Describing the broader study: The transplants that recipients got were multivisceral, liver-intestinal, or isolated intestinal. Donor T cell macrochimerism was defined as a peak of at least 4% donor T cells among recipient peripheral blood mononuclear cells. The cohort enrolled around 23 intestinal transplant recipients including one retransplant, and a few patients lacking pretransplant specimens were excluded. All recipients received anti-thymocyte globulin induction followed by maintenance tacrolimus and steroids for approximately 3 years. Rather than being sequenced by the commercial service, samples from a few later patients were sequenced in-house on an Illumina MiSeq and processed with MiXCR. Graft-versus-host and host-versus-graft alloreactive T cell clones were tracked in the graft, circulation and bone marrow after intestinal transplantation using bulk TCR-beta CDR3 sequencing. Alloreactive clones were identified by sequencing pre-transplant mixed lymphocyte reaction products and comparing them with unstimulated pre-transplant donor and recipient T cells.

The library was produced with the immunoSEQ multiplex PCR assay. In most patients, genomic DNA was isolated using the Qiagen DNeasy Blood and Tissue Kit and sent frozen to Adaptive Biotechnologies for TCR sequencing. High-throughput TCR-beta CDR3 sequencing of genomic DNA from most patients was performed by Adaptive Biotechnologies. Regarding the original processing steps: Adaptive's ImmunoSEQ software supplied the TCR sequencing data for 15 to 20 patients, while MiXCR and VDJtools were used to process a few other patients. To correct CD4 versus CD8 sorting errors, sequences present in both subsets at a frequency ratio below 5:1 were removed. CDR3 nucleotide sequences shared between donor and recipient were removed because the origin of such sequences could not be assigned. Alloreactive clones required at least 2-fold expansion over unstimulated cells and minimum CFSE-low frequency of 0.002% (template counts) or 0.001% (read counts). A clone was considered mappable if detected in the sequenced pre-transplant spleen, lymph node, or MLR CFSE-low populations of the donor or recipient. The cumulative frequency of alloreactive clones was calculated as a percentage of all sequences, weighted by copy number. TCRdb's version of the immuneACCESS table is confined to in-frame rearrangements and falls short of the full clone set. An unresolved V gene accounts for under half of the shortfall where checked; the remainder is of unknown origin. D and trimming were read from the DNA, whereas the V and J calls and clone size are those reported in that table. Here the sample has 98,000 or so clones; roughly 87% occur a single time. The ten largest clones add up to over 0.7% of the sample.

The paper as a whole reports these results and caveats: The conclusions were limited by the relatively low number and heterogeneity of the intestinal transplant patients. GvH clones turned up in recipient bone marrow, with some appearing earlier in ileal mucosa or blood, a pattern consistent with an intestinal mucosal origin. High GvH to HvG T cell clonal ratios were observed in the allografts of patients with donor T cell macrochimerism. Early after transplant, declines in HvG clones were associated with peak levels of circulating GvH clones.

The receptor comes from a human donor who received an intestinal transplant. Sequenced material: unstimulated CD4+ T cells sorted from spleen or lymph node cells, taken before intestinal transplant. This sequence uses TRBV10-3 and TRBJ2-5; 7 bases in the middle match TRBD1. The CDR3 sequence is CAISAHNRGETQYF. The nucleotides read TGTGCCATCAGCGCACACAACAGGGGCGAGACCCAGTACTTC.